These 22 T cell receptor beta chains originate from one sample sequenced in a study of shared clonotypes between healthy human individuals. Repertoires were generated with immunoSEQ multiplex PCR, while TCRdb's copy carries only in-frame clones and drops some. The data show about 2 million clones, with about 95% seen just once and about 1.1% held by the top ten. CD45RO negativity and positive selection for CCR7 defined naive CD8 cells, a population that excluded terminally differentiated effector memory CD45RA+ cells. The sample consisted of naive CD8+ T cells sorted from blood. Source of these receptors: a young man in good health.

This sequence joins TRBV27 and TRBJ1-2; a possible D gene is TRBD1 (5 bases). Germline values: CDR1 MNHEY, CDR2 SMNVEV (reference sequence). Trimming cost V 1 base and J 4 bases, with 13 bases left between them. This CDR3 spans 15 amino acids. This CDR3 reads CASSLWDRSPYGYTF. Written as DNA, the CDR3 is TGTGCCAGCAGTTTATGGGACCGATCACCCTATGGCTACACCTTC.

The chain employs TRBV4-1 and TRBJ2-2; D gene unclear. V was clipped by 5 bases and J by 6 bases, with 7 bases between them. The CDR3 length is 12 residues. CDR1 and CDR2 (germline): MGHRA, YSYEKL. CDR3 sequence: CASSWLPGELFF. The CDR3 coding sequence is TGCGCCAGCAGCTGGCTCCCCGGGGAGCTGTTTTTT.

The CDR3 region is CASFGQNTDTQYF. The DNA of the CDR3 is TGTGCCAGCTTTGGGCAGAACACAGATACGCAGTATTTT. The rearrangement uses TRBV6-5 and TRBJ2-3, with unresolved D. V lost 8 bases, J lost 2 bases, and 11 bases lay in between. Germline V lookup: CDR1 MNHEY, CDR2 SVGAGI. The CDR3 totals 13 residues.

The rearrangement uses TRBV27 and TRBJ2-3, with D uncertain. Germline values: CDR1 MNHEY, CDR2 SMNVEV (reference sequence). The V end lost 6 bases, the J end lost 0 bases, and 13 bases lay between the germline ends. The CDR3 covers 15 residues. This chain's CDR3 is CASSSIAESTDTQYF. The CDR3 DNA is TGTGCCAGCAGCTCTATCGCGGAGAGCACAGATACGCAGTATTTT.

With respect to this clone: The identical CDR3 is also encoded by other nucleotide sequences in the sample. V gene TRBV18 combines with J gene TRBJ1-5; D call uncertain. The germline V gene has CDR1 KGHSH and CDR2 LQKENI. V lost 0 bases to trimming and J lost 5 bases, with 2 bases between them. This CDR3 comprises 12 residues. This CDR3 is CASSPPDQPQHF. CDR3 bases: TGTGCCAGCTCACCACCGGATCAGCCCCAGCATTTT.

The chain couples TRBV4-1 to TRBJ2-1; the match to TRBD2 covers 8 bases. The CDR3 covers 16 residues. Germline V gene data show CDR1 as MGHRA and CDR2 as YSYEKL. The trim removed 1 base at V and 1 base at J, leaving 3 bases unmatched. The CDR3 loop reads CASSQVLAESYNEQFF. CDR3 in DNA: TGCGCCAGCAGCCAAGTACTAGCGGAATCCTACAATGAGCAGTTCTTC.

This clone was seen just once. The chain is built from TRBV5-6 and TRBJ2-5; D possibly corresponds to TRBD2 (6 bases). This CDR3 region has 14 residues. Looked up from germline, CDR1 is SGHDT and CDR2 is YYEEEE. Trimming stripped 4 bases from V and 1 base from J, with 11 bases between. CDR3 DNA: TGTGCCAGCAGCATGCAGGGACTCCAAGAGACCCAGTACTTC. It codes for CASSMQGLQETQYF.

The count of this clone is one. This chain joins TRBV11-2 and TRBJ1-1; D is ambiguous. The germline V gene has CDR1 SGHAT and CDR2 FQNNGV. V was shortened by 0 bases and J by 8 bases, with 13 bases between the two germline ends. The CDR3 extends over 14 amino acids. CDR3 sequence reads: CASSLEGSLAEAFF. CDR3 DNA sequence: TGTGCCAGCAGCTTAGAGGGGTCTTTGGCGGAAGCTTTCTTT.

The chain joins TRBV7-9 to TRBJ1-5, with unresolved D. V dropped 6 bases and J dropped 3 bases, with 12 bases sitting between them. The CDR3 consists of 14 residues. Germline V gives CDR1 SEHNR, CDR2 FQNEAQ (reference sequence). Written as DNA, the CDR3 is TGTGCCAGCAGTTCCCCAGGACCCAATCAGCCCCAGCATTTT. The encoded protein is CASSSPGPNQPQHF.

CDR3 nucleotide sequence: TGTGCCAGCAGCCAAGACGGGGAGGGCTCTGGAAACACCATATATTTT. Its translation: CASSQDGEGSGNTIYF. The chain employs TRBV4-2 and TRBJ1-3; no clear D. This CDR3 is 16 amino acids long. The V and J ends lost 0 bases and 0 bases respectively, with 9 bases between them. Germline CDR1 reads LGHNA; CDR2 reads YNFKEQ.

CDR3 DNA sequence: TGTGCCAGCAGCTTGATGTTTGTGGACACTGAAGCTTTCTTT. Its protein product is CASSLMFVDTEAFF. The rearrangement uses TRBV5-8 and TRBJ1-1; D gene unclear. Germline values: CDR1 SGHTS, CDR2 YDEGEE. Trimming took off 1 base at V and 3 bases at J, with 10 bases between the two ends. There are 14 residues in the CDR3. Drawing the rest from reference TRBV5-8 and TRBJ1-1, the complete variable domain is EAGVTQSPTHLIKTRGQQATLRCSPISGHTSVYWYQQALGLGLQFLLWYDEGEERNRGNFPPRFSGRQFPNYSSELNVNALELEDSALYLCASSLMFVDTEAFFGQGTRLTVV.

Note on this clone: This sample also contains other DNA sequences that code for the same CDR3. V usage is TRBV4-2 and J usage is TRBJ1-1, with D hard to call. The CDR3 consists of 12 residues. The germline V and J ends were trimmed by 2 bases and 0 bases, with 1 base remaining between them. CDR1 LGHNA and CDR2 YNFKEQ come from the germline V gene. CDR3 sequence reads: CASSQLNTEAFF. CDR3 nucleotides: TGTGCCAGCAGCCAATTGAACACTGAAGCTTTCTTT.

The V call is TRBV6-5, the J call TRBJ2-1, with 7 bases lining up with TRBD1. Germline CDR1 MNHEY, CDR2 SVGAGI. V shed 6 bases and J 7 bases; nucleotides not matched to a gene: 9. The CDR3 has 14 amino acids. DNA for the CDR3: TGTGCCAGCAGGGGATTGACAGGGATAAATGAGCAGTTCTTC. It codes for CASRGLTGINEQFF.

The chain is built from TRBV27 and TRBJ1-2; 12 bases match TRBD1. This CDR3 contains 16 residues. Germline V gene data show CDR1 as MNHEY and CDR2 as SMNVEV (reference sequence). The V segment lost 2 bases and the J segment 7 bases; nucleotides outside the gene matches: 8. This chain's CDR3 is CASSLRGDRGHSGYTF. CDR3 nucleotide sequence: TGTGCCAGCAGTTTACGGGGGGACAGGGGGCATAGTGGCTACACCTTC.

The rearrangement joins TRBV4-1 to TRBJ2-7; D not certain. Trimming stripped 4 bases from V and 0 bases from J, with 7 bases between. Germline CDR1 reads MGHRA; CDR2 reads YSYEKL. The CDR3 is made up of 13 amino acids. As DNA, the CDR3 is TGCGCCAGCAGCCCAAGACTCTCCTACGAGCAGTACTTC. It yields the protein CASSPRLSYEQYF.

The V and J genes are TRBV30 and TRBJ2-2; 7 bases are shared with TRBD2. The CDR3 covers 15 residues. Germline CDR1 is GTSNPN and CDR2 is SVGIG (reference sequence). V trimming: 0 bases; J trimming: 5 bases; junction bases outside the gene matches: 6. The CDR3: CAWSVGRGRTGELFF. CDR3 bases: TGTGCCTGGAGTGTTGGGAGGGGTAGAACCGGGGAGCTGTTTTTT.

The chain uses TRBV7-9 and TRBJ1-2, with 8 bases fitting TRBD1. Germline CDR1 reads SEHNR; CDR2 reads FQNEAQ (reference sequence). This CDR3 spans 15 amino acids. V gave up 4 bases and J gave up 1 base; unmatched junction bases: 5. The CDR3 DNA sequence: TGTGCCAGCAGCTCCGGACAGGGCGTTAACTATGGCTACACCTTC. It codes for CASSSGQGVNYGYTF.

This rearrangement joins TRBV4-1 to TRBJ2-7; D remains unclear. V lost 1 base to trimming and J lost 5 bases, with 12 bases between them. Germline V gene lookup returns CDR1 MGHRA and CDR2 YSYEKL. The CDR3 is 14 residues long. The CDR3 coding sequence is TGCGCCAGCAGCCAAGCTGGCGTGTATGACGAGCAGTACTTC. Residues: CASSQAGVYDEQYF.

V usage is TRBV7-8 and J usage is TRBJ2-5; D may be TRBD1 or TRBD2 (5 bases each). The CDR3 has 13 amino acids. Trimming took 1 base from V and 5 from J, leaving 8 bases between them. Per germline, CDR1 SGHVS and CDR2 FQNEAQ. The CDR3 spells CASSLEWGETQYF. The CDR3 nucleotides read TGTGCCAGCAGCTTAGAGTGGGGGGAGACCCAGTACTTC.

The CDR3 nucleotides read TGTGCCTCGGACTCGGCTGGGGCCAACGTCCTGACTTTC. Translating it yields CASDSAGANVLTF. V and J are TRBV30 and TRBJ2-6, with D possibly matching TRBD2 (5 bases). Per germline, CDR1 GTSNPN and CDR2 SVGIG (reference sequence). CDR3 length: 13 residues. Trimming left V 7 bases short and J 2 bases short, with 9 bases between.

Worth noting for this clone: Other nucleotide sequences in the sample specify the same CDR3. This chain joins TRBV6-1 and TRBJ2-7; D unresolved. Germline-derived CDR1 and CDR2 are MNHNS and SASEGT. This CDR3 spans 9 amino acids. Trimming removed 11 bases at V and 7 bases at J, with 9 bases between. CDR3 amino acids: CAAPIEQYF. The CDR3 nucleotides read TGTGCCGCACCTATTGAGCAGTACTTC.

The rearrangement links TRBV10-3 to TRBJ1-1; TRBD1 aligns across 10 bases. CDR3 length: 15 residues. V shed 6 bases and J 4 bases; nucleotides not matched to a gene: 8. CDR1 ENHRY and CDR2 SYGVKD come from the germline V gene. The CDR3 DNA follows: TGTGCCATCAGGGGGACAGGGGCAATGTCCACTGAAGCTTTCTTT. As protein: CAIRGTGAMSTEAFF.